What follows are 25 T cell receptor beta chains derived from one specimen sequenced in a study of memory CD4+ T cells and cytomegalovirus serostatus. The data were produced by immunoSEQ multiplex PCR, yet TCRdb's version contains in-frame clones alone and is incomplete. The sample holds 45,000 to 50,000 clones, 60% to 85% seen once. Single viable CD3+CD4+CD8-CD45RO+ cells were sorted as the memory CD4+ T cells. Sequenced: memory CD4+ T cells from blood. Receptor source: an adult in good health and CMV-seronegative.

Only one count was recorded for this clone. The chain recombines TRBV7-3 with TRBJ2-7; 8 positions agree with TRBD2. Germline values: CDR1 SGHTA, CDR2 FQGTGA. The V segment lost 2 bases and the J segment 3 bases; nucleotides outside the gene matches: 6. CDR3 length: 15 amino acids. The CDR3 protein is CASSLGPGLGYEQYF. The CDR3, as DNA: TGTGCCAGCAGCTTAGGGCCGGGACTAGGCTACGAGCAGTACTTC.

This chain connects TRBV27 to TRBJ1-1, with TRBD1 matching over 7 bases. The CDR3 is 17 amino acids. CDR1 and CDR2 from the germline V gene are MNHEY and SMNVEV (reference sequence). Trimming took 2 bases from V and 5 from J; bases not matched to a gene: 14. The CDR3 here is CASSLGTARGLRTEAFF. The CDR3 nucleotides read TGTGCCAGCAGTTTAGGGACAGCGAGAGGGTTAAGAACTGAAGCTTTCTTT.

This chain uses TRBV5-1 with TRBJ2-5, with D uncertain. V shed 2 bases and J shed 5 bases, with 7 bases lying between them. Germline loops: CDR1 SGHRS, CDR2 YFSETQ. This CDR3 region has 12 residues. The CDR3 DNA is TGCGCCAGCAGCTTCACTGGGGAGACCCAGTACTTC. Its translation: CASSFTGETQYF.

A single count supports this clone. The rearrangement links TRBV5-4 to TRBJ2-7, with 10 bases fitting TRBD1. The CDR3 consists of 14 residues. Germline V gene sequence: CDR1 SGHNT, CDR2 YYREEE (reference sequence). V lost 2 bases to trimming and J lost 6 bases; unmatched junction nucleotides: 5. For the CDR3, the DNA is TGTGCCAGCAGCTTTGGACAGGGGGAAGTCGAGCAGTACTTC. This encodes CASSFGQGEVEQYF.

V usage is TRBV6-5 and J usage is TRBJ2-7, with D perhaps matching TRBD1 (6 bases). Trimming pared 5 bases from V and 2 bases from J, leaving 10 bases between. There are 13 residues in the CDR3. In germline, CDR1 is MNHEY, CDR2 SVGAGI. CDR3 sequence: CASSPDRAYEQYF. The CDR3 bases are TGTGCCAGCAGTCCGGACAGAGCCTACGAGCAGTACTTC.

The rearrangement joins TRBV2 to TRBJ1-5; tentatively, D is TRBD1 (5 bases). The germline V gene encodes CDR1 SNHLY and CDR2 FYNNEI. Trimming removed 4 bases from V and 0 bases from J, with 16 bases in between. This CDR3 spans 17 amino acids. DNA for the CDR3: TGTGCCAGCAGTGGGGGGGACGGTTCCTTTAGCAATCAGCCCCAGCATTTT. Protein product: CASSGGDGSFSNQPQHF.

This clone has a single count. The rearrangement joins TRBV11-2 to TRBJ2-5; D unclear. Germline V gene sequence: CDR1 SGHAT, CDR2 FQNNGV. V was cut by 4 bases and J by 0 bases, with 15 bases left in between. The CDR3 has 16 residues. The CDR3 DNA follows: TGTGCCAGCAGCTCCTTCCACTCGCGGAACCAAGAGACCCAGTACTTC. As protein: CASSSFHSRNQETQYF.

The V gene is TRBV27, the J gene TRBJ2-7; D is perhaps TRBD2 (6 bases). The CDR3 runs 11 residues. Germline loops: CDR1 MNHEY, CDR2 SMNVEV (reference sequence). Between the trimmed V and J ends, which lost 6 bases and 4 bases, there was a span of 7 bases. CDR3 in DNA: TGTGCCAGCAGAGGAGGGTACGAGCAGTACTTC. Protein product: CASRGGYEQYF.

The chain combines TRBV9 with TRBJ1-2, with a tentative D call TRBD1 (5 bases). Germline CDR1 and CDR2: SGDLS and YYNGEE. This CDR3 has 15 amino acids. Trimming removed 0 bases from V and 1 base from J, with 10 bases in between. The CDR3 spells CASSVGGTYNYGYTF. CDR3 nucleotides: TGTGCCAGCAGCGTAGGGGGGACGTATAACTATGGCTACACCTTC.

The rearrangement links TRBV5-1 to TRBJ2-5; a weak D match, TRBD2 (7 bases). With 3 bases removed from V and 9 bases from J, the gap between germline ends came to 18 bases. Germline-derived CDR1 and CDR2 are SGHRS and YFSETQ. The CDR3 length is 14 residues. The CDR3 region is CASSYDGGLRPQYF. CDR3 DNA sequence: TGCGCCAGCAGCTATGACGGGGGGCTGAGGCCCCAGTACTTC.

This rearrangement joins TRBV5-1 to TRBJ2-5; no definite D call. The CDR3 is 13 amino acids. Trimming cost V 3 bases and J 1 base, with 7 bases left between them. Germline lookup yields CDR1 SGHRS and CDR2 YFSETQ. The chain's CDR3 is CASSSNFQETQYF. DNA of the CDR3: TGCGCCAGCAGCTCCAACTTCCAAGAGACCCAGTACTTC. Full variable domain (remainder filled in from reference TRBV5-1 and TRBJ2-5): KAGVTQTPRYLIKTRGQQVTLSCSPISGHRSVSWYQQTPGQGLQFLFEYFSETQRNKGNFPGRFSGRQFSNSRSEMNVSTLELGDSALYLCASSSNFQETQYFGPGTRLLVL.

This chain links TRBV19 with TRBJ2-3; D may match TRBD1 or TRBD2 (6 bases each). The CDR3 totals 16 residues. Trimming cost V 5 bases and J 2 bases, with 17 bases left between them. The germline CDR1 and CDR2 sequences are LNHDA and SQIVND (reference sequence). The CDR3 reads CASSLGGGGVTDTQYF. The CDR3 nucleotides are TGTGCCAGTAGTTTGGGTGGAGGGGGTGTCACAGATACGCAGTATTTT.

The V and J genes are TRBV5-1 and TRBJ2-2; 7 bases match TRBD1. Unmatched junction bases numbered 9, after V lost 5 bases and J lost 5 bases. CDR1 and CDR2 (germline): SGHRS, YFSETQ. This CDR3 contains 15 residues. CDR3 coding DNA: TGCGCCAGCAGACCACCGGGACAGAGTACCGGGGAGCTGTTTTTT. It encodes CASRPPGQSTGELFF.

This clone was seen only once. The V and J genes are TRBV5-1 and TRBJ2-2, with D unclear. The germline gives CDR1 SGHRS, CDR2 YFSETQ. This CDR3 spans 14 amino acids. The V and J ends lost 4 bases and 8 bases respectively, with 15 bases between them. The DNA of the CDR3 is TGCGCCAGCAGCCCCGGGTCTATAGGAGGGGAGCTGTTTTTT. It codes for CASSPGSIGGELFF. Looking up the rest from reference TRBV5-1 and TRBJ2-2 gives the full variable domain: KAGVTQTPRYLIKTRGQQVTLSCSPISGHRSVSWYQQTPGQGLQFLFEYFSETQRNKGNFPGRFSGRQFSNSRSEMNVSTLELGDSALYLCASSPGSIGGELFFGEGSRLTVL.

The chain combines TRBV7-9 with TRBJ2-1; tentatively, D is TRBD2 (6 bases). Germline V CDR1 and CDR2: SEHNR, FQNEAQ (reference sequence). The CDR3 contains 15 residues. The V end was cut by 1 base, the J end by 4 bases, with 11 bases between. CDR3 coding DNA: TGTGCCAGCAGCTTAGAACTAGCTGTATACAATGAGCAGTTCTTC. This codes for CASSLELAVYNEQFF.

The chain is built from TRBV5-4 and TRBJ1-4; 7 bases align to TRBD1. The CDR3 sequence is 14 residues long. Germline V lookup: CDR1 SGHNT, CDR2 YYREEE (reference sequence). V lost 0 bases to trimming and J lost 5 bases; unmatched junction nucleotides: 1. This chain's CDR3 is CASSLATGNEKLFF. The CDR3 bases are TGTGCCAGCAGCTTGGCGACAGGGAATGAAAAACTGTTTTTT.

This rearrangement joins TRBV9 to TRBJ2-1; 9 bases match TRBD2. The CDR3 has 16 residues. The germline V gene has CDR1 SGDLS and CDR2 YYNGEE. V lost 4 bases to trimming and J lost 8 bases; unmatched junction nucleotides: 13. CDR3 DNA: TGTGCCAGCAGCCGACTTCTTAGCGGGGGCAGCGATGAGCAGTTCTTC. This gives the protein CASSRLLSGGSDEQFF.

The chain couples TRBV18 to TRBJ1-2, with a weak D call TRBD1 (5 bases). Trimming took off 3 bases at V and 6 bases at J, with 11 bases between the two ends. The CDR3 consists of 13 residues. Germline values: CDR1 KGHSH, CDR2 LQKENI. The CDR3 loop reads CASSPGRENGYTF. CDR3 coding DNA: TGTGCCAGCTCACCGGGACGAGAAAATGGCTACACCTTC.

This clone occurred once. The rearrangement links TRBV9 to TRBJ1-2; D gene uncertain. The CDR3 has 13 amino acids. From germline, CDR1 is SGDLS and CDR2 YYNGEE. V lost 2 bases and J 4 bases, leaving 9 bases between the germline ends. This CDR3 is CASSVLEGYGYTF. The CDR3, as DNA: TGTGCCAGCAGCGTTCTAGAAGGCTATGGCTACACCTTC.

V and J are TRBV6-5 and TRBJ2-1; 8 bases line up with TRBD2. V gave up 9 bases and J gave up 9 bases; unmatched junction bases: 10. This CDR3 has 13 residues. CDR1 MNHEY and CDR2 SVGAGI come from the germline V gene. The CDR3 sequence is CASKLAAGTEQFF. The DNA for the CDR3 is TGTGCCAGTAAACTAGCGGCCGGGACTGAGCAGTTCTTC.

By share, this clone ranks as medium-sized. V usage is TRBV20-1 and J usage is TRBJ1-2; D might be TRBD1 (6 bases). This CDR3 contains 11 residues. The germline V gene encodes CDR1 DFQATT and CDR2 SNEGSKA (reference sequence). Trimming stripped 5 bases from V and 4 bases from J, with 8 bases between. In DNA form, the CDR3 reads TGCAGTGCTGACAGGTCCTATGGCTACACCTTC. Translated, it gives CSADRSYGYTF.

The DNA of the CDR3 is TGTGCCAGCAGTTCCGGCACAGATACGCAGTATTTT. Translation: CASSSGTDTQYF. V usage is TRBV6-6 and J usage is TRBJ2-3; D call uncertain. Trimming stripped 4 bases from V and 1 base from J, with 3 bases between. The germline gives CDR1 MNHNY, CDR2 SVGAGI (reference sequence). This CDR3 has 12 residues.

V is TRBV7-2 and J is TRBJ2-1; 7 nucleotides align to TRBD2. The CDR3 is made up of 15 amino acids. The V gene's germline CDR1 is SGHTA and CDR2 FQGNSA. Trimming took 4 bases from V and 5 from J; bases not matched to a gene: 8. CDR3: CASSSQPAGDNEQFF. Written as DNA, the CDR3 is TGTGCCAGCAGCTCACAGCCGGCGGGGGACAATGAGCAGTTCTTC.

V gene TRBV11-1 combines with J gene TRBJ1-1, with 9 bases lining up with TRBD1. V lost 1 base, J lost 4 bases, and 4 bases stayed unmatched. Germline V gives CDR1 SGHAT, CDR2 FQDESV (reference sequence). This CDR3 contains 15 residues. The CDR3 region is CASSLVTGGSTEAFF. DNA of the CDR3: TGTGCCAGCAGCTTAGTTACAGGGGGCTCCACTGAAGCTTTCTTT. Using reference TRBV11-1 and TRBJ1-1 for the parts outside the CDR3, the full variable domain is EAEVAQSPRYKITEKSQAVAFWCDPISGHATLYWYRQILGQGPELLVQFQDESVVDDSQLPKDRFSAERLKGVDSTLKIQPAELGDSAMYLCASSLVTGGSTEAFFGQGTRLTVV.

This sequence joins TRBV5-8 and TRBJ2-2; no clear D. Germline lookup yields CDR1 SGHTS and CDR2 YDEGEE. The CDR3 covers 16 residues. V lost 3 bases, J lost 6 bases, and 18 bases lay in between. The CDR3 sequence: CASSSPILDWAGELFF. DNA of the CDR3: TGTGCCAGCAGCTCGCCGATCCTCGACTGGGCCGGGGAGCTGTTTTTT.